This TCR beta chain is drawn from a study of lymphopenia after photon versus proton radiotherapy. Study-wide results and caveats: A bigger post-nadir fall in TCR diversity correlated inversely with survival time in deceased patients. Photon-treated patients lost naive T cells and TCR diversity; proton-treated stayed stable.

Using immunoSEQ multiplex PCR, the repertoire was profiled, and TCRdb retains in-frame clones only, with some absent. This table has roughly 18,000 clones, around 85% appearing once. Concerning this clone: Its antigen is not identified.

The receptor was isolated from a man between 65 and 80 years old with pancreatic cancer. Material: peripheral blood, obtained from a patient treated with proton-based radiotherapy.

The CDR3 here is CASSMTTSGNYNEQFF. The DNA of the CDR3 is TGCGCCAGCAGCATGACGACTAGCGGAAATTACAATGAGCAGTTCTTC. J is TRBJ2-1 and V is TRBV5-1; 9 nucleotides match TRBD2. CDR1 SGHRS and CDR2 YFSETQ come from the germline V gene. The CDR3 consists of 16 residues. After removal of 4 bases from V and 4 bases from J, the junction contained 9 bases not matched to a gene.